This T cell receptor (beta chain) is drawn from a study of tumor-infiltrating lymphocytes in localized non-small cell lung cancer. The wider study: The cohort mixed smokers and never-smokers, several histologies, and some post-neoadjuvant-chemotherapy samples.

The study, taken as a whole, reports: Recurrence-free survival showed no association with tumor T-cell fraction. TCR sequencing covered a subset of patients with enough tissue. Immunotypes IM1 and IM2 had similar TCR-derived T-cell fractions.

To note about this clone: Its target is not known.

CDR3 length: 16 amino acids. CDR1 is LGHNA, CDR2 YNFKEQ, per germline. Between the trimmed V and J ends, which lost 0 bases and 2 bases, there was a span of 14 bases. The method was immunoSEQ multiplex PCR; TCRdb's version includes in-frame clones alone and lacks a portion of them. The repertoire includes about 10,000 clones, 60% to 80% of them detected once, and 20% sits in the top ten. This clonotype was sampled from a human donor with non-small cell lung cancer. Material: lung tumor tissue. This chain uses TRBV4-2 with TRBJ2-7; D may correspond to TRBD1 or TRBD2 (6 bases each). CDR3 residues: CASSQEEGGLTYEQYF. In DNA, the CDR3 is TGTGCCAGCAGCCAAGAGGAGGGGGGCCTAACCTACGAGCAGTACTTC.